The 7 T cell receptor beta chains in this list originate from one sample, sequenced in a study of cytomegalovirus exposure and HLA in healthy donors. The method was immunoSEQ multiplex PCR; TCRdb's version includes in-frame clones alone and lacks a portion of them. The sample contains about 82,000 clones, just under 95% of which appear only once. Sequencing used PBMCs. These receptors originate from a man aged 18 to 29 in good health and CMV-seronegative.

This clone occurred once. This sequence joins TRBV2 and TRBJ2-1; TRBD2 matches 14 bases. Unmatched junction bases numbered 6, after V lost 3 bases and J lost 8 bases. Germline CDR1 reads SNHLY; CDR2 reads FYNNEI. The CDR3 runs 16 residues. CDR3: CASSDGTSGSMYEQFF. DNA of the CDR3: TGTGCCAGCAGTGATGGGACTAGCGGGAGTATGTATGAGCAGTTCTTC.

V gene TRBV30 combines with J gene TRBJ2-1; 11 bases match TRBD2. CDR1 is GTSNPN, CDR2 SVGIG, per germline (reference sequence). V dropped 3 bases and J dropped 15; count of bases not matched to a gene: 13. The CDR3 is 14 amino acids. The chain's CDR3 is CAWRTSGIQVQRFF. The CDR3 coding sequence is TGTGCCTGGAGGACTAGCGGGATTCAAGTCCAGCGGTTCTTC. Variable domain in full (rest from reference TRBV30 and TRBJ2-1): SQTIHQWPATLVQPVGSPLSLECTVEGTSNPNLYWYRQAAGRGLQLLFYSVGIGQISSEVPQNLSASRPQDRQFILSSKKLLLSDSGFYLCAWRTSGIQVQRFFGPGTRLTVL.

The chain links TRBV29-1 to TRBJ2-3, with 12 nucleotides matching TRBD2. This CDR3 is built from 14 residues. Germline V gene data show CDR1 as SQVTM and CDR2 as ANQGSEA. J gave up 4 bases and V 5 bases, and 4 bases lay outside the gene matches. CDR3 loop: CSVTLAGGPDTQYF. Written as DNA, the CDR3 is TGCAGCGTTACGCTAGCGGGGGGGCCAGATACGCAGTATTTT.

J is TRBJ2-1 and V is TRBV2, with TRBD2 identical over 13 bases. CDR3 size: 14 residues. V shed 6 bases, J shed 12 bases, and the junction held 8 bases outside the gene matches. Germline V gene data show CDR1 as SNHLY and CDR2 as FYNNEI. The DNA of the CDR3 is TGTGCCAGCAGGGGACTAGCGGGAATGGGGGTGCAGTTCTTC. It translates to CASRGLAGMGVQFF.

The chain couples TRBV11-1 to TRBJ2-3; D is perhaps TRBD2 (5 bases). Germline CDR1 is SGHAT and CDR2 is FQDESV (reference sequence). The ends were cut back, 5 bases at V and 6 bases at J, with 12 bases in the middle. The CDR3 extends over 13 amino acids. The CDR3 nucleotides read TGTGCCAGCAGCCCGGGGTTGGGCGATACGCAGTATTTT. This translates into CASSPGLGDTQYF.

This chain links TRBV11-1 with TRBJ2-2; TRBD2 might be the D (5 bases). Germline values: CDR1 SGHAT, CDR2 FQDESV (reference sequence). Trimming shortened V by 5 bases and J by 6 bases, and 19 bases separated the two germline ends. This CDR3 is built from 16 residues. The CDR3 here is CASSRGGGLSPGELFF. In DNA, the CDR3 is TGTGCCAGCAGCCGAGGTGGCGGGTTGAGTCCCGGGGAGCTGTTTTTT.

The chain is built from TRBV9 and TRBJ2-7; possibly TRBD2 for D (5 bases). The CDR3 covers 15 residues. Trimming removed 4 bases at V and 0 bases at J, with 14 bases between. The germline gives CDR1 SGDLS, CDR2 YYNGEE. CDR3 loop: CASSPGVGSSYEQYF. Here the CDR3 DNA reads TGTGCCAGCAGCCCCGGCGTGGGGAGCTCCTACGAGCAGTACTTC.